Below, 25 T cell receptor beta chains from the same sample are listed, as sequenced in a study of control samples from healthy donors and cancer patients (dated by TCRdb to between 2020 and 2021). The receptor library was made with the immunoSEQ multiplex PCR assay. TCRdb stores this immuneACCESS table with in-frame sequences only. Part of the clones is absent; in the studies checked, under half of the shortfall reflects unresolved V genes, and no reason is known for the rest. This sample lists about 85,000 clones; roughly 86% were detected once. The ten most abundant clones make up around 5.4% of the sample. The sample comprised blood. Receptors were obtained from a man between 45 and 60 years old in good health.

The count of this clone is one. The chain couples TRBV30 to TRBJ1-1; D is possibly TRBD1 (6 bases). The CDR3 has 13 amino acids. Germline lookup yields CDR1 GTSNPN and CDR2 SVGIG (reference sequence). The germline V and J ends were trimmed by 4 bases and 1 base, with 10 bases remaining between them. The CDR3 sequence: CAWKRQENTEAFF. CDR3 nucleotide sequence: TGTGCCTGGAAAAGACAGGAGAACACTGAAGCTTTCTTT.

J is TRBJ1-4 and V is TRBV6-5, with unresolved D. V lost 5 bases to trimming and J lost 0 bases, with 7 bases between them. The CDR3 is made up of 14 amino acids. Germline CDR1 MNHEY, CDR2 SVGAGI. CDR3 sequence (DNA): TGTGCCAGCAGTCCGACTGCAACTAATGAAAAACTGTTTTTT. Translating gives CASSPTATNEKLFF.

The J gene is TRBJ1-1, the V gene TRBV7-9; tentatively, D is TRBD1 (5 bases). CDR1 and CDR2 (germline): SEHNR, FQNEAQ (reference sequence). The CDR3 covers 15 residues. Trimming stripped 1 base from V and 1 base from J, with 10 bases between. The CDR3 DNA sequence: TGTGCCAGCAGCTTAGACGGGGGGAGGAACACTGAAGCTTTCTTT. Translation: CASSLDGGRNTEAFF.

The CDR3 reads CASSFGQGNTEAFF. Written as DNA, the CDR3 is TGTGCCAGCAGCTTTGGACAGGGGAACACTGAAGCTTTCTTT. The rearrangement joins TRBV5-6 to TRBJ1-1; 8 bases match TRBD1. Germline V gives CDR1 SGHDT, CDR2 YYEEEE. This CDR3 comprises 14 residues. V shed 2 bases and J 1 base; nucleotides not matched to a gene: 1. Complete variable domain (other parts from reference TRBV5-6 and TRBJ1-1): DAGVTQSPTHLIKTRGQQVTLRCSPKSGHDTVSWYQQALGQGPQFIFQYYEEEERQRGNFPDRFSGHQFPNYSSELNVNALLLGDSALYLCASSFGQGNTEAFFGQGTRLTVV.

This chain uses TRBV12-3 or TRBV12-4 with TRBJ2-5; D may be TRBD2 (6 bases). The ends were cut back, 5 bases at V and 4 bases at J, with 11 bases in the middle. CDR3 length: 13 residues. The DNA for the CDR3 is TGTGCCAGCAGTCCTGCGGAGGGAGAGACCCAGTACTTC. The encoded protein is CASSPAEGETQYF.

The chain employs TRBV20-1 and TRBJ1-1, with D hard to call. The germline V gene encodes CDR1 DFQATT and CDR2 SNEGSKA (reference sequence). The CDR3 runs 11 residues. Trimming took 6 bases from V and 6 from J, leaving 11 bases between them. CDR3 sequence reads: CSAWRIAEAFF. Written as DNA, the CDR3 is TGCAGTGCGTGGAGGATCGCTGAAGCTTTCTTT.

The J gene is TRBJ2-5, the V gene TRBV20-1; D uncertain. The ends were cut back, 0 bases at V and 5 bases at J, with 4 bases in the middle. In germline, CDR1 is DFQATT, CDR2 SNEGSKA (reference sequence). The CDR3 sequence is 11 residues long. The CDR3 spells CSARDEETQYF. The CDR3 DNA sequence: TGCAGTGCTAGAGATGAGGAGACCCAGTACTTC.

This clone showed up just a few times. This rearrangement joins TRBV18 to TRBJ1-5; no clear D. CDR1 is KGHSH, CDR2 LQKENI, per germline. The CDR3 length is 14 residues. Trimming removed 3 bases from V and 0 bases from J, with 6 bases in between. The CDR3: CASSPTYSNQPQHF. The CDR3, as DNA: TGTGCCAGCTCACCCACCTATAGCAATCAGCCCCAGCATTTT.

The CDR3 sequence: CASSLWMMGGEQYF. CDR3 bases: TGTGCCAGCAGCCTCTGGATGATGGGGGGCGAGCAGTACTTC. J is TRBJ2-7 and V is TRBV5-8, with D perhaps TRBD2 (6 bases). V was pared by 4 bases and J by 6 bases, with 17 bases between. CDR1 and CDR2 from the germline V gene are SGHTS and YDEGEE. CDR3 length: 14 amino acids.

The chain combines TRBV5-5 with TRBJ2-7; D is possibly TRBD1 or TRBD2 (6 bases each). The germline V gene has CDR1 SGHKS and CDR2 YYEKEE (reference sequence). With 4 bases removed from V and 5 bases from J, the gap between germline ends came to 16 bases. The CDR3 sequence is 14 residues long. The DNA of the CDR3 is TGTGCCAGCAGCGGGACAATTTCGGGAGACGAGCAGTACTTC. It is translated as CASSGTISGDEQYF.

The chain combines TRBV19 with TRBJ1-1, with D maybe TRBD1 (5 bases). The CDR3 is made up of 13 amino acids. CDR1 LNHDA and CDR2 SQIVND come from the germline V gene (reference sequence). Between the trimmed V and J ends, which lost 3 bases and 1 base, there was a span of 6 bases. The CDR3 DNA is TGTGCCAGTAGTATTGGACAGAACACTGAAGCTTTCTTT. Its protein is CASSIGQNTEAFF.

With respect to this clone: This same CDR3 is encoded by further DNA sequences in the sample. This chain joins TRBV5-6 and TRBJ2-3; no clear D gene. In germline, CDR1 is SGHDT, CDR2 YYEEEE. V dropped 0 bases and J dropped 1 base, with 6 bases sitting between them. This CDR3 contains 14 residues. The CDR3 reads CASSLGGGTDTQYF. The DNA for the CDR3 is TGTGCCAGCAGCTTGGGTGGGGGCACAGATACGCAGTATTTT.

This clone is classed as medium-sized. This chain uses TRBV14 with TRBJ2-7; no clear D. Per germline, CDR1 SGHDN and CDR2 FVKESK. V was clipped by 6 bases and J by 3 bases, with 9 bases between them. The CDR3 covers 12 residues. The CDR3 spells CASSPMGYEQYF. CDR3 in DNA: TGTGCCAGCAGTCCCATGGGCTACGAGCAGTACTTC.

V and J are TRBV11-3 and TRBJ2-7, with no clear D. CDR3 length: 14 residues. The germline CDR1 and CDR2 sequences are SGHNT and YENEEA. V lost 1 base to trimming and J lost 0 bases, with 7 bases between them. Written as DNA, the CDR3 is TGTGCCAGCAGCTTAGGTGGCGACTCCTACGAGCAGTACTTC. Translation: CASSLGGDSYEQYF.

This chain uses TRBV3-1 (or the pseudogene TRBV3-2) with TRBJ2-1; TRBD2 might be the D (6 bases). This CDR3 region has 17 residues. The germline CDR1 and CDR2 sequences are LGHDT and YNNKEL (reference sequence). V gave up 2 bases and J gave up 0 bases, with 14 bases separating them. In nucleotides, the CDR3 is TGTGCCAGCAGCCAATACCGGGACTCCAGCTCCTACAATGAGCAGTTCTTC. Protein product: CASSQYRDSSSYNEQFF.

The V and J genes are TRBV20-1 and TRBJ2-3; tentatively, D is TRBD2 (6 bases). V lost 3 bases to trimming and J lost 2 bases, with 15 bases between them. This CDR3 comprises 15 residues. The germline V gene encodes CDR1 DFQATT and CDR2 SNEGSKA (reference sequence). CDR3 DNA: TGCAGTGCTAGTGGGGGACTCATTTCCACAGATACGCAGTATTTT. Encoded protein: CSASGGLISTDTQYF.

V gene TRBV21-1 combines with J gene TRBJ2-2; TRBD1 was called by the table and not checked on the DNA. TRBV21-1 is a pseudogene segment. There are 16 residues in the CDR3. DNA of the CDR3: TGTGCCAGCAGCAAAGGGGGGCTGGGGAGCACCGGGGAGCTGTTTTTT. This sequence encodes CASSKGGLGSTGELFF.

The rearrangement uses TRBV6-2 or TRBV6-3 and TRBJ2-3; TRBD2 might be the D (5 bases). Germline-derived CDR1 and CDR2 are MNHEY and SVGEGT. The CDR3 contains 12 residues. V was shortened by 5 bases and J by 4 bases, with 7 bases between the two germline ends. CDR3 region: CASSRDPDTQYF. The CDR3 region has the DNA TGTGCCAGCAGTCGGGATCCAGATACGCAGTATTTT.

The V and J genes are TRBV11-3 and TRBJ2-7; TRBD1 matches at 7 bases. The ends lost 5 bases at V and 6 bases at J; junction bases unmatched: 10. Germline CDR1 is SGHNT and CDR2 is YENEEA. The CDR3 contains 14 residues. CDR3 nucleotides: TGTGCCAGCAGCGGAAGCCTGACAGGGAGCGAGCAGTACTTC. Its protein product is CASSGSLTGSEQYF.

Comment on this clone: Other nucleotide sequences from this sample produce the same CDR3. This rearrangement joins TRBV30 to TRBJ1-1; D unresolved. Trimming left V 5 bases short and J 0 bases short, with 7 bases between. CDR1 and CDR2 (germline): GTSNPN, SVGIG (reference sequence). The CDR3 has 12 amino acids. The CDR3 loop reads CAWDGMNTEAFF. CDR3 nucleotides: TGTGCCTGGGACGGCATGAACACTGAAGCTTTCTTT.

This sequence joins TRBV12-5 and TRBJ2-3; D gene unclear. The V end was cut by 8 bases, the J end by 3 bases, with 15 bases between. The CDR3 runs 14 residues. Looked up from germline, CDR1 is LGHNT and CDR2 is FRNRAP. The CDR3 coding sequence is TGTGCTAGTCGGCCCGAGGTGGGGACAGATACGCAGTATTTT. Translated: CASRPEVGTDTQYF.

The chain employs TRBV7-2 and TRBJ2-3, with 9 bases identical to TRBD2. J lost 1 base, V lost 5 bases, and 7 bases had no gene match. Germline V gene lookup returns CDR1 SGHTA and CDR2 FQGNSA. This CDR3 is 16 amino acids long. The CDR3 region is CASSQRRGGRTDTQYF. CDR3 in DNA: TGTGCCAGCAGCCAAAGGCGGGGGGGCCGCACAGATACGCAGTATTTT.

In its sample, this clone was seen once. V gene TRBV6-5 combines with J gene TRBJ2-3; TRBD1 agrees at 9 bases. The germline CDR1 and CDR2 sequences are MNHEY and SVGAGI. The V segment lost 5 bases and the J segment 6 bases; nucleotides outside the gene matches: 9. The length of the CDR3 is 15 residues. This CDR3 is CASSQYSGQGDTQYF. As DNA, the CDR3 is TGTGCCAGCAGTCAATACTCCGGACAGGGGGATACGCAGTATTTT.

J is TRBJ1-2 and V is TRBV12-2. TRBV12-2 is described as a pseudogene. The CDR3 totals 16 residues. The CDR3 here is CASRLGSWEPRHGYTF. For the CDR3, the DNA is TGTGCAAGTCGCTTAGGATCGTGGGAACCCCGCCATGGCTACACCTTC.

The chain recombines TRBV19 with TRBJ2-7; D could derive from TRBD1 or TRBD2 (6 bases each). Germline CDR1 and CDR2: LNHDA and SQIVND (reference sequence). The length of the CDR3 is 13 residues. Trimming removed 10 bases at V and 7 bases at J, with 20 bases between. The CDR3 DNA is TGTGCCACCGCGATCATGGGGGGCCGGGAGCAGTACTTC. Amino acids: CATAIMGGREQYF.